A selection of T cell receptor beta chains follows, all from one sample in a study of shared clonotypes between healthy human individuals. Profiled with immunoSEQ multiplex PCR; TCRdb holds only in-frame clones, not every one. The repertoire includes 650,000 to 800,000 clones, 90% to 95% of them detected once, and approximately 22% sits in the top ten. Sample: naive CD8+ T cells sorted from blood. The receptors were sampled from a man aged 25 to 40 in good health. Both conserved end residues are trimmed from each CDR3. Not every row has a clone size; where given, it reads once, few, many or a size class.

CDR3 protein: ASSTDPGTSRIYEQY
clone size: -
V gene: TRBV5-1

CDR3 protein: ATSRELGVQETQY
clone size: once
V gene: TRBV15

CDR3 protein: ASSLDRATGELF
clone size: -
V gene: TRBV5-5

CDR3 protein: ASSESTSGWQTYEQY
clone size: -
V gene: TRBV10-2

CDR3 protein: ASSLRASGVSYNEQF
clone size: -
V gene: TRBV5-5

CDR3 protein: ASSLGLAGFYNEQF
clone size: -
V gene: TRBV5-6

CDR3 protein: ASSMVTSGIVGQF
clone size: -
V gene: TRBV19

CDR3 protein: ASSEAGLAGYGYT
clone size: -
V gene: TRBV2

CDR3 protein: ASSVPGDDMSYT
clone size: -
V gene: TRBV11-2

CDR3 protein: ASSSQGQETQY
clone size: -
V gene: TRBV11-2

CDR3 protein: ASSSPGQGNEKLF
clone size: -
V gene: TRBV11-2

CDR3 protein: ASSLQREGHSYEQY
clone size: -
V gene: TRBV5-8

CDR3 protein: ASSLTRTGDYEQY
clone size: -
V gene: TRBV27

CDR3 protein: ASTHSGANVLT
clone size: -
V gene: TRBV5-8

CDR3 protein: ASSLVTGGQETQY
clone size: -
V gene: TRBV7-9

CDR3 protein: ASSLFNAGNYGYT
clone size: -
V gene: TRBV28

CDR3 protein: ASSPSGETGAAAYNEQF
clone size: -
V gene: TRBV7-9

CDR3 protein: ASSLSAGGNTDTQY
clone size: -
V gene: TRBV7-9